The 11 T cell receptor beta chains given below trace back to one sample, sequenced in a study of blood T cell repertoires in COVID-19. Some clones are missing from TCRdb's copy, which holds only in-frame ones; the method was immunoSEQ multiplex PCR. This table holds 130,000 to 150,000 clones, around 87% found once. The sequenced sample was PBMCs or T cells enriched from blood (not recorded which). These receptors all come from a man in his fifties or sixties who had recovered from COVID-19.

V usage is TRBV29-1 and J usage is TRBJ1-4, with 7 bases that match TRBD1. The CDR3 extends over 12 amino acids. Trimming removed 7 bases from V and 5 bases from J; junction bases left unmatched: 4. Germline assignment: CDR1 SQVTM and CDR2 ANQGSEA. CDR3 in DNA: TGCAGCGGCGGACAGGAGAATGAAAAACTGTTTTTT. As protein: CSGGQENEKLFF.

The sample holds a few counts of this clone. The chain has TRBV2 and TRBJ2-7; 7 nucleotides match TRBD2. Germline lookup yields CDR1 SNHLY and CDR2 FYNNEI. The CDR3 is made up of 13 amino acids. With 7 bases clipped from V and 4 bases from J, the junction kept 7 bases outside the gene matches. The CDR3 here is CASTAGEFYEQYF. In nucleotides, the CDR3 is TGTGCCAGCACCGCGGGAGAATTTTACGAGCAGTACTTC.

The table lists this clone with a count of one. The chain carries TRBV7-8 and TRBJ1-1, with D perhaps matching TRBD1 (5 bases). The CDR3 consists of 16 residues. Per germline, CDR1 SGHVS and CDR2 FQNEAQ. V shed 3 bases and J shed 1 base, with 15 bases lying between them. The CDR3: CASSFQWGRKNTEAFF. The CDR3 DNA reads TGTGCCAGCAGCTTCCAATGGGGCAGAAAGAACACTGAAGCTTTCTTT. The variable domain in full, with the rest retrieved from reference TRBV7-8 and TRBJ1-1, is GAGVSQSPRYKVAKRGQDVALRCDPISGHVSLFWYQQALGQGPEFLTYFQNEAQLDKSGLPSDRFFAERPEGSVSTLKIQRTQQEDSAVYLCASSFQWGRKNTEAFFGQGTRLTVV.

The J gene is TRBJ2-1, the V gene TRBV18; a possible D gene is TRBD2 (6 bases). The germline V gene encodes CDR1 KGHSH and CDR2 LQKENI. Trimming shortened V by 1 base and J by 12 bases, and 13 bases separated the two germline ends. This CDR3 region has 13 residues. CDR3 DNA: TGTGCCAGCTCACCACTAGAACTAGCTCCGCAGTTCTTC. It translates to CASSPLELAPQFF.

This chain joins TRBV12-3 or TRBV12-4 and TRBJ1-6, with D perhaps TRBD1 (5 bases). Trimming removed 6 bases at V and 11 bases at J, with 14 bases between. The CDR3 loop spans 13 amino acids. In nucleotides, the CDR3 is TGTGCCAGCAGAGGACACCCTGTCGCACCCCTCCACTTT. Translation gives CASRGHPVAPLHF.

The chain combines TRBV6-4 with TRBJ2-1; TRBD2 agrees at 7 bases. Germline lookup yields CDR1 MRHNA and CDR2 SNTAGT. Trimming removed 3 bases from V and 7 bases from J; junction bases left unmatched: 9. CDR3 length: 15 residues. DNA for the CDR3: TGTGCCAGCAGTGAGCTGGCGGGAGCGTTGAATGAGCAGTTCTTC. This translates into CASSELAGALNEQFF.

This clone was observed a few times. The chain is built from TRBV7-9 and TRBJ2-1, with 7 bases that match TRBD1. V lost 2 bases to trimming and J lost 2 bases; unmatched junction nucleotides: 3. This CDR3 is built from 15 residues. CDR1 is SEHNR and CDR2 is FQNEAQ in the germline V gene (reference sequence). The CDR3 region is CASSLQGVTYNEQFF. DNA of the CDR3: TGTGCCAGCAGCTTACAGGGGGTAACCTACAATGAGCAGTTCTTC.

V and J are TRBV7-2 and TRBJ2-5; no definite D call. Germline V gives CDR1 SGHTA, CDR2 FQGNSA. The germline V and J ends were trimmed by 5 bases and 2 bases, with 9 bases remaining between them. The CDR3 length is 13 residues. CDR3 nucleotides: TGTGCCAGCAGCGTTCCCATTCAAGAGACCCAGTACTTC. Protein: CASSVPIQETQYF.

The V call is TRBV18, the J call TRBJ2-2; 9 bases fit TRBD2. The CDR3 loop spans 16 amino acids. From germline, CDR1 is KGHSH and CDR2 LQKENI. J lost 6 bases, V lost 4 bases, and 9 bases had no gene match. The CDR3 bases are TGTGCCAGCTCACGCCCCCTCGCGGGGGGGCCCGGGGAGCTGTTTTTT. It translates to CASSRPLAGGPGELFF. Using reference TRBV18 and TRBJ2-2 for the parts outside the CDR3, the full variable domain is NAGVMQNPRHLVRRRGQEARLRCSPMKGHSHVYWYRQLPEEGLKFMVYLQKENIIDESGMPKERFSAEFPKEGPSILRIQQVVRGDSAAYFCASSRPLAGGPGELFFGEGSRLTVL.

V gene TRBV28 combines with J gene TRBJ1-5, with 8 bases matching TRBD1. With V trimmed by 8 bases and J by 0 bases, 15 bases remained unmatched. There are 18 residues in the CDR3. Germline-derived CDR1 and CDR2 are MDHEN and SYDVKM. Here the CDR3 DNA reads TGTGCCAGCTTCCCCCGGGGCAGGGGGCCGTATAGCAATCAGCCCCAGCATTTT. Its protein is CASFPRGRGPYSNQPQHF. Full variable domain (outside the CDR3, taken from reference TRBV28 and TRBJ1-5): DVKVTQSSRYLVKRTGEKVFLECVQDMDHENMFWYRQDPGLGLRLIYFSYDVKMKEKGDIPEGYSVSREKKERFSLILESASTNQTSMYLCASFPRGRGPYSNQPQHFGDGTRLSIL.

V usage is TRBV2 and J usage is TRBJ1-4; 7 bases map to TRBD1. Germline CDR1 SNHLY, CDR2 FYNNEI. The CDR3 runs 13 residues. Trimming removed 10 bases from V and 11 bases from J; junction bases left unmatched: 13. The CDR3 is CATSMGARGKLFF. The CDR3 DNA reads as TGTGCCACGAGCATGGGGGCCAGGGGGAAACTGTTTTTT.